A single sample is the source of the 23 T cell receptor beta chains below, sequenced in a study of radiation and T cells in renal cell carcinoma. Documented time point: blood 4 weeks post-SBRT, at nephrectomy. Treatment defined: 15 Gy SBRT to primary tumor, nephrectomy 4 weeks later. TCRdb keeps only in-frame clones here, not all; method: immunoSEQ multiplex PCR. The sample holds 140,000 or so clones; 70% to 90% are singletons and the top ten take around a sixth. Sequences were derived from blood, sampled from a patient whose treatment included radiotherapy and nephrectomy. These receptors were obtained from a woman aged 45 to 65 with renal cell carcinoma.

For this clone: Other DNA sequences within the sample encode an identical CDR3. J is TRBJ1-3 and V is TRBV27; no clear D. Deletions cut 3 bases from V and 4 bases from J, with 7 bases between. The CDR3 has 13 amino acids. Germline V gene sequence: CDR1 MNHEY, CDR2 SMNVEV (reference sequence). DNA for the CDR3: TGTGCCAGCAGTTTTCAGTTCGGAAACACCATATATTTT. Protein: CASSFQFGNTIYF.

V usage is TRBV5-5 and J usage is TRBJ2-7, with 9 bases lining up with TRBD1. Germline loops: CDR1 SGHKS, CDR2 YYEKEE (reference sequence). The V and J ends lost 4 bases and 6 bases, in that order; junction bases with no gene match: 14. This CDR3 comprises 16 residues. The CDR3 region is CASSPGWGQGPSEQYF. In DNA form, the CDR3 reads TGTGCCAGCAGCCCCGGTTGGGGACAGGGCCCATCCGAGCAGTACTTC.

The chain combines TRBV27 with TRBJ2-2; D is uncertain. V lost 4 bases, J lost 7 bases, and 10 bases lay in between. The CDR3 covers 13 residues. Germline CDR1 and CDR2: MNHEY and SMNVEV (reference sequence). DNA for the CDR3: TGTGCCAGCAGTTGGGGTAGGGTCGGGGAGCTGTTTTTT. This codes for CASSWGRVGELFF.

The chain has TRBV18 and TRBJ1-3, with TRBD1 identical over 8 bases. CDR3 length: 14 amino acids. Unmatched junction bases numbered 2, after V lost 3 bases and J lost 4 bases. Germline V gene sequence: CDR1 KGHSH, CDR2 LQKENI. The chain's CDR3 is CASSPQGAGNTIYF. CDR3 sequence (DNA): TGTGCCAGCTCACCGCAGGGGGCGGGAAACACCATATATTTT.

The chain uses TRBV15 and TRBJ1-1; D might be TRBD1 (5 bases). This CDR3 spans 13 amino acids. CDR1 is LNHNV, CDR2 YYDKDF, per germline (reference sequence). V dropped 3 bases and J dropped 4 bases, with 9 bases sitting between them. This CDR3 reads CATSSRGTTEAFF. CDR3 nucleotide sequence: TGTGCCACCAGCAGCCGTGGGACCACTGAAGCTTTCTTT. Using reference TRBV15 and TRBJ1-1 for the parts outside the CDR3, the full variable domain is DAMVIQNPRYQVTQFGKPVTLSCSQTLNHNVMYWYQQKSSQAPKLLFHYYDKDFNNEADTPDNFQSRRPNTSFCFLDIRSPGLGDTAMYLCATSSRGTTEAFFGQGTRLTVV.

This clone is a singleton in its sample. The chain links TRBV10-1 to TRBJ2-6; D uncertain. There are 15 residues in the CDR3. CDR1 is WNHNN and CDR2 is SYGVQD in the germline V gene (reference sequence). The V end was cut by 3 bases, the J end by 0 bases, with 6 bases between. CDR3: CASSEGHSGANVLTF. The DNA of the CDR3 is TGCGCCAGCAGTGAAGGCCACTCTGGGGCCAACGTCCTGACTTTC.

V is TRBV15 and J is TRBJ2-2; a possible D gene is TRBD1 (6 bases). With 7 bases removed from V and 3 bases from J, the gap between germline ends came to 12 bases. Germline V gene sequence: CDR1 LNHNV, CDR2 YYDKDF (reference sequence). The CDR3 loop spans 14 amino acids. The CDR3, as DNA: TGTGCCACCACACTCAACAGGGACACCGGGGAGCTGTTTTTT. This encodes CATTLNRDTGELFF.

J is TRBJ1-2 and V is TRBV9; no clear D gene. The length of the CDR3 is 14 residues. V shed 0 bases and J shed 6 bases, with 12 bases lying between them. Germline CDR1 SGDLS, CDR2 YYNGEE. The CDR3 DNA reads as TGTGCCAGCAGCGTAGAGGTCCAAGCAAATGGCTACACCTTC. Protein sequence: CASSVEVQANGYTF.

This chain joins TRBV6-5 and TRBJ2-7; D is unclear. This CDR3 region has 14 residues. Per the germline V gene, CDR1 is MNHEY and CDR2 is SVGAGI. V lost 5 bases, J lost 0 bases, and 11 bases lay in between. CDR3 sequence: CASSRRTVSYEQYF. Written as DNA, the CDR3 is TGTGCCAGCAGTCGAAGGACGGTCTCCTACGAGCAGTACTTC.

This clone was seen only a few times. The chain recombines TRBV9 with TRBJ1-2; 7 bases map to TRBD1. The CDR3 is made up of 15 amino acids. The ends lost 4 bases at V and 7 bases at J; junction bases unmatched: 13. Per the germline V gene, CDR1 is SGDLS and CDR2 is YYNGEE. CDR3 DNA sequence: TGTGCCAGCAGCCTAGAAGGGACAGCCGGGTTTGGCTACACCTTC. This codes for CASSLEGTAGFGYTF.

The CDR3 nucleotides are TGTGCCAGCAGCCCGGGACAGGGGCGCGAGCAGTACTTC. It specifies CASSPGQGREQYF. This chain uses TRBV7-2 with TRBJ2-7; 10 nucleotides agree with TRBD1. From germline, CDR1 is SGHTA and CDR2 FQGNSA. This CDR3 has 13 amino acids. Unmatched junction bases numbered 4, after V lost 5 bases and J lost 6 bases.

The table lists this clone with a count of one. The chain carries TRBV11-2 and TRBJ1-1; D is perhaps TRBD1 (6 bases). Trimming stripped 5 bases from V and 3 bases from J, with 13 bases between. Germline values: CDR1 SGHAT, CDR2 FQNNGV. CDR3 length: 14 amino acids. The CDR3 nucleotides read TGTGCCAGCAGCGTAACAGGGTCTGACACTGAAGCTTTCTTT. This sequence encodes CASSVTGSDTEAFF.

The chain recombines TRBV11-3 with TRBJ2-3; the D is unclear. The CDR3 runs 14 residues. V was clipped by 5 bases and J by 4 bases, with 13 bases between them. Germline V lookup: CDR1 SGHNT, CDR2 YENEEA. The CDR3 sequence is CASSQTTQADTQYF. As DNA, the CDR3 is TGTGCCAGCAGCCAAACGACACAAGCAGATACGCAGTATTTT.

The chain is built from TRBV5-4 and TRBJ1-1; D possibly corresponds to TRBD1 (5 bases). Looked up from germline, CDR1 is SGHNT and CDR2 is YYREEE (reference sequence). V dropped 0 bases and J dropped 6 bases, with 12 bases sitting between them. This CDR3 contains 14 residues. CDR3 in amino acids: CASSLVLQGAEAFF. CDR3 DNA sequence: TGTGCCAGCAGCTTGGTTCTCCAGGGCGCTGAAGCTTTCTTT. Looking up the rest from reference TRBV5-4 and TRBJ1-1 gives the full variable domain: ETGVTQSPTHLIKTRGQQVTLRCSSQSGHNTVSWYQQALGQGPQFIFQYYREEENGRGNFPPRFSGLQFPNYSSELNVNALELDDSALYLCASSLVLQGAEAFFGQGTRLTVV.

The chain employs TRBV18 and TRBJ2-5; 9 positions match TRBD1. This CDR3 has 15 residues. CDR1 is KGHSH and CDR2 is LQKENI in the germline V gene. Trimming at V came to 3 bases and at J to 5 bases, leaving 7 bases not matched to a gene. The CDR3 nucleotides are TGTGCCAGCTCACCGGGACAGGGCCAGTCCGAGACCCAGTACTTC. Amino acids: CASSPGQGQSETQYF.

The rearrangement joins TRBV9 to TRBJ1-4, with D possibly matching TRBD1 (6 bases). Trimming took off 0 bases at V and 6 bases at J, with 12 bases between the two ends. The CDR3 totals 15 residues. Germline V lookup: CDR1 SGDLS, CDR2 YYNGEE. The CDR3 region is CASSVAAGDYEKLFF. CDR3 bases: TGTGCCAGCAGCGTAGCGGCAGGGGATTATGAAAAACTGTTTTTT.

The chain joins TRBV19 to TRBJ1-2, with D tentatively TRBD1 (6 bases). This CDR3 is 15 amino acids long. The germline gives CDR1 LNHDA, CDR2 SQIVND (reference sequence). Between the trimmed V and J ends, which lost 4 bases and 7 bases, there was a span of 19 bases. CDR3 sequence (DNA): TGTGCCAGTAGTAATCCGGGCCCGGGGGCAGGTGGCTACACCTTC. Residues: CASSNPGPGAGGYTF. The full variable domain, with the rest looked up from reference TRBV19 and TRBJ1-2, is DGGITQSPKYLFRKEGQNVTLSCEQNLNHDAMYWYRQDPGQGLRLIYYSQIVNDFQKGDIAEGYSVSREKKESFPLTVTSAQKNPTAFYLCASSNPGPGAGGYTFGSGTRLTVV.

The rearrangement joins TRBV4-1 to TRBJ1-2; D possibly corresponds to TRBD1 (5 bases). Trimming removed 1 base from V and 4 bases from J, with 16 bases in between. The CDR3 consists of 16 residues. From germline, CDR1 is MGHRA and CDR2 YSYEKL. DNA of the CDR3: TGCGCCAGCAGCCAAGCCCCGGGGCCCAGGAGCTATGGCTACACCTTC. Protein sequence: CASSQAPGPRSYGYTF.

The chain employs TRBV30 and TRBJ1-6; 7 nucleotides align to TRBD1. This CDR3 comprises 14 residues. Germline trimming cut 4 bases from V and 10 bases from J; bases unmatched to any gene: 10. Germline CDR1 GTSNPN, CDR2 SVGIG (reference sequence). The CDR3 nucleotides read TGTGCCTGGAATGGCCAGGGGGGTCGGTCACCCCTCCACTTT. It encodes CAWNGQGGRSPLHF.

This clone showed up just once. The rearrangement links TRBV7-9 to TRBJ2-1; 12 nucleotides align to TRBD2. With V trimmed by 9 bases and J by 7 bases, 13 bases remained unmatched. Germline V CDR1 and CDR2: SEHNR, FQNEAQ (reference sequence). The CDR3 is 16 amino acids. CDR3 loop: CASYTNLGLAGNEQFF. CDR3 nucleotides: TGTGCCAGTTACACGAACTTGGGACTAGCGGGTAATGAGCAGTTCTTC.

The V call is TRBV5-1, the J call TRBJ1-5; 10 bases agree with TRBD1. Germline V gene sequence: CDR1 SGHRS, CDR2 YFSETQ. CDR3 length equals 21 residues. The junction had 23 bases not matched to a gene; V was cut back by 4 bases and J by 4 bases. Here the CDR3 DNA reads TGCGCCAGCAGCCAAAAAGCGACAGGGACAGGGGAAGAGTTTTGGAATCAGCCCCAGCATTTT. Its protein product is CASSQKATGTGEEFWNQPQHF.

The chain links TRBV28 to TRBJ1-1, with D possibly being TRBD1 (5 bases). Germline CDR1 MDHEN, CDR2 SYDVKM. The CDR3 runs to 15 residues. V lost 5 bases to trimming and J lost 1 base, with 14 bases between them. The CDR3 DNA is TGTGCCAGCAGTAACCAGGGATTCGCGAACACTGAAGCTTTCTTT. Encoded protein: CASSNQGFANTEAFF.

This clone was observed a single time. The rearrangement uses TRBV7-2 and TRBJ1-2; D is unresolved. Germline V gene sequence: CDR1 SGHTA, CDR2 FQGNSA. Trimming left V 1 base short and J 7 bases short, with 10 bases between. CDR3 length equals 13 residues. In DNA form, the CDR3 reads TGTGCCAGCAGCTTAGGGCTCGTCAGTGGCTACACCTTC. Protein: CASSLGLVSGYTF.